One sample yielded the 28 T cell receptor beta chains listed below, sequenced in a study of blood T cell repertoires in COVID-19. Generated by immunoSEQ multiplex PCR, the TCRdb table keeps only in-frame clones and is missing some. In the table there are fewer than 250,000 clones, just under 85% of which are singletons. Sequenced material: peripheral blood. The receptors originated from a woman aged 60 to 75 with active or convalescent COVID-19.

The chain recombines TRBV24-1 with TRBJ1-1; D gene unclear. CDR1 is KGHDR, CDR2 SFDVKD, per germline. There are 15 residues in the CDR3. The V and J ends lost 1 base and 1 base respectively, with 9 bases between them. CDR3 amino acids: CATSDFQAGNTEAFF. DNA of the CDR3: TGTGCCACCAGTGATTTCCAGGCAGGGAACACTGAAGCTTTCTTT.

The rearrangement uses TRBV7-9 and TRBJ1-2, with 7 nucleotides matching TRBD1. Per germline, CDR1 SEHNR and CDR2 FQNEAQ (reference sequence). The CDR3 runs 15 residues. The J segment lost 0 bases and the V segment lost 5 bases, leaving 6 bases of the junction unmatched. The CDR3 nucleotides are TGTGCCAGCAGCCCGAGGGACAGAACTAACTATGGCTACACCTTC. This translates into CASSPRDRTNYGYTF.

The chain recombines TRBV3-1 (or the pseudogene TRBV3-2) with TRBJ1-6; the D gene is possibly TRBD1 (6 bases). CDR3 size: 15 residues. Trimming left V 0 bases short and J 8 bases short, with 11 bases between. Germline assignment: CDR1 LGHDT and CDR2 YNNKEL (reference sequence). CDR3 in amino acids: CASSQDTGGHSPLHF. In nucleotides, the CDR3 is TGTGCCAGCAGCCAAGATACGGGGGGCCATTCACCCCTCCACTTT.

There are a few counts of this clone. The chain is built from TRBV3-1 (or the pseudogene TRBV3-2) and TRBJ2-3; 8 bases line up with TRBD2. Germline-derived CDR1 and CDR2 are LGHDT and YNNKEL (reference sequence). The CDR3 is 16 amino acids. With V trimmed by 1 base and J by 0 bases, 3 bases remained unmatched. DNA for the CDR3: TGTGCCAGCAGCCAAGTGCCTAGCGGGAGCACAGATACGCAGTATTTT. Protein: CASSQVPSGSTDTQYF.

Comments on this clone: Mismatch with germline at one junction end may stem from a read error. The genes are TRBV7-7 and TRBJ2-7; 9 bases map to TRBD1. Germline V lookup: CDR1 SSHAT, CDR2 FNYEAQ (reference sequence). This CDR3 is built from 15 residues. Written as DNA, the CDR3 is TGTGCTAGCACCCCCCAACAGGGGGCTCCCTACGAGCAGTACTTC. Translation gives CASTPQQGAPYEQYF.

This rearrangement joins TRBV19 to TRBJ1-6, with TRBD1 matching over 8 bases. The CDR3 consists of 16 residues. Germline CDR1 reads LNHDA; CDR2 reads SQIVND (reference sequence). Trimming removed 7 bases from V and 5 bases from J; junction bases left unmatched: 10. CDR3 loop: CASTARGLRDNSPLHF. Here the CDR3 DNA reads TGTGCCAGTACCGCCAGGGGGCTAAGAGATAATTCACCCCTCCACTTT.

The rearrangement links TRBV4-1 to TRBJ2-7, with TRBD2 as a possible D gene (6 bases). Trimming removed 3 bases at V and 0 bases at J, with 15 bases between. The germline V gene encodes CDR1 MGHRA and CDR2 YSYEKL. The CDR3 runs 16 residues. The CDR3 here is CASSHGSPSSSYEQYF. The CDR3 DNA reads TGCGCCAGCAGCCACGGGAGTCCGAGTAGCTCCTACGAGCAGTACTTC.

The CDR3 sequence is CASSYPQGGTDTQYF. DNA of the CDR3: TGTGCCAGCAGTTACCCCCAGGGTGGAACAGATACGCAGTATTTT. This chain uses TRBV6-2 or TRBV6-3 with TRBJ2-3; D is perhaps TRBD1 (5 bases). The CDR3 contains 15 residues. Germline V CDR1 and CDR2: MNHEY, SVGEGT. Deletions cut 2 bases from V and 3 bases from J, with 12 bases between.

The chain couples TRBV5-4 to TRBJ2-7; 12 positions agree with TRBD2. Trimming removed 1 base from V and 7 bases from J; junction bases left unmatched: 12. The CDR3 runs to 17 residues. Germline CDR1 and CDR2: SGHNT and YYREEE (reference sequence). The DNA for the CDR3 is TGTGCCAGCAGCTTGTGGCTAGCGGGAGGGCCGGTCTTAGAGCAGTACTTC. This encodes CASSLWLAGGPVLEQYF.

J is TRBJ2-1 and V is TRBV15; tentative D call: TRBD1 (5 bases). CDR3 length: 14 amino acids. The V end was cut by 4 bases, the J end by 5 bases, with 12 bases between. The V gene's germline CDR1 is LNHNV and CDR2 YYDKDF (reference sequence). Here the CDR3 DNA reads TGTGCCACCAGCATCCTAGACAGAGACAATGAGCAGTTCTTC. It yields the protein CATSILDRDNEQFF.

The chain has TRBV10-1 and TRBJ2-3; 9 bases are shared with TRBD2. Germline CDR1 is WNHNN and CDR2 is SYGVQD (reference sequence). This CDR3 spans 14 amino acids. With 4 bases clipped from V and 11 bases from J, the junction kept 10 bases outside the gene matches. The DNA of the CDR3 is TGCGCCAGCAGTGGTGCGGGAGGGCCGGGTCTGCAGTATTTT. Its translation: CASSGAGGPGLQYF.

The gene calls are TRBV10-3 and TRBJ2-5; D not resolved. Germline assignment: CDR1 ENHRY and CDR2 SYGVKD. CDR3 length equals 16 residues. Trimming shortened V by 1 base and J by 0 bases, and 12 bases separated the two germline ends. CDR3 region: CAISEYYGQDQETQYF. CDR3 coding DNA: TGTGCCATCAGTGAGTATTATGGGCAGGACCAAGAGACCCAGTACTTC.

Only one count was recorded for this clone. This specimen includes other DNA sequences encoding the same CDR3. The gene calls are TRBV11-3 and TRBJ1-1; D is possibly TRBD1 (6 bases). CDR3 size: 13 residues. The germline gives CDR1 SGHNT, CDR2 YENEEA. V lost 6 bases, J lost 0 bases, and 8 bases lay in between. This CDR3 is CASSKGVNTEAFF. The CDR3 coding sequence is TGTGCCAGCAGTAAGGGGGTGAACACTGAAGCTTTCTTT. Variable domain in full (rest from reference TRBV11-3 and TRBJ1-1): EAGVVQSPRYKIIEKKQPVAFWCNPISGHNTLYWYLQNLGQGPELLIRYENEEAVDDSQLPKDRFSAERLKGVDSTLKIQPAELGDSAVYLCASSKGVNTEAFFGQGTRLTVV.

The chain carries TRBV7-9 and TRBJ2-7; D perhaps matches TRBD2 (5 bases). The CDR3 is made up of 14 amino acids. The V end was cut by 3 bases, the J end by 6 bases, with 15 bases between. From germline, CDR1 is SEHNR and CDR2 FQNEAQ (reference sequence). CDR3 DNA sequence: TGTGCCAGCAGCTTCCCGGAAGGCGGGCGCGAGCAGTACGTC. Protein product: CASSFPEGGREQYV.

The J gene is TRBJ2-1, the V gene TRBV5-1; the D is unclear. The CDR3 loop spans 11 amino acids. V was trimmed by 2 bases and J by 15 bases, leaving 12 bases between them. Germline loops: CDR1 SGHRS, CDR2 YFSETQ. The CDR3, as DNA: TGCGCCAGCAGCTTCGCGGTTGACTTGTTCTTC. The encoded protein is CASSFAVDLFF.

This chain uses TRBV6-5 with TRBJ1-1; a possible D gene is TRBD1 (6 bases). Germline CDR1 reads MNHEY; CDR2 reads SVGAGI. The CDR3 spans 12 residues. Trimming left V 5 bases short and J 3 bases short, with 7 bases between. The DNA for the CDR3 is TGTGCCAGCAGTCGACAGGACACTGAAGCTTTCTTT. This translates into CASSRQDTEAFF.

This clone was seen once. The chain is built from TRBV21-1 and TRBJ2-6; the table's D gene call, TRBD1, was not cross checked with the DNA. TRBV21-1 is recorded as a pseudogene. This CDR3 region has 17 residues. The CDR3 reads CASSKGGGNSGANVLTF. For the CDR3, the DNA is TGTGCCAGCAGCAAAGGGGGCGGAAACTCTGGGGCCAACGTCCTGACTTTC.

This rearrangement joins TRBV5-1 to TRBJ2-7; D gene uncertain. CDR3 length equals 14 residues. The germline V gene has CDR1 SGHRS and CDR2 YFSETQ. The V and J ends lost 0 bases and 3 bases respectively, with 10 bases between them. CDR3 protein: CASSLVGASYEQYF. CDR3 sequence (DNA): TGCGCCAGCAGCTTGGTAGGAGCCAGCTACGAGCAGTACTTC.

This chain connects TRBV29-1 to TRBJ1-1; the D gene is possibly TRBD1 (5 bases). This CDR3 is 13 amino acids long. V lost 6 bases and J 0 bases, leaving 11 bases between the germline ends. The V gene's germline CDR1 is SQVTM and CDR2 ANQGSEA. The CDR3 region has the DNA TGCAGCGTCCAGGGCCTCGTGAACACTGAAGCTTTCTTT. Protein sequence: CSVQGLVNTEAFF.

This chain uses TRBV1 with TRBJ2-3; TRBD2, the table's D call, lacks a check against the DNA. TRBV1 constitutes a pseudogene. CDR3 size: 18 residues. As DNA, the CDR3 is TGCACCAGCAGCCAAGTGCGGCTAGCGGGAGGGGTAGGAGATACGCAGTATTTT. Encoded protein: CTSSQVRLAGGVGDTQYF.

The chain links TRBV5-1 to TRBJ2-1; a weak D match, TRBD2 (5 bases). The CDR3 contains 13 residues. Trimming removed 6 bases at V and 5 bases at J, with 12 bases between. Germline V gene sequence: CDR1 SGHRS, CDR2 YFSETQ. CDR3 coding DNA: TGCGCCAGCAAGCCGGTGGAGGACAATGAGCAGTTCTTC. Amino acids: CASKPVEDNEQFF.

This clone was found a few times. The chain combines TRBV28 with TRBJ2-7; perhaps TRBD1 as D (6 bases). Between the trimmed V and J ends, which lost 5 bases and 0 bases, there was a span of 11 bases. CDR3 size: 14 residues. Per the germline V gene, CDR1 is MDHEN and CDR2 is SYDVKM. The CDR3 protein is CASSPNRVSYEQYV. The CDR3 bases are TGTGCCAGCAGTCCAAACAGGGTCTCCTACGAGCAGTACGTC.

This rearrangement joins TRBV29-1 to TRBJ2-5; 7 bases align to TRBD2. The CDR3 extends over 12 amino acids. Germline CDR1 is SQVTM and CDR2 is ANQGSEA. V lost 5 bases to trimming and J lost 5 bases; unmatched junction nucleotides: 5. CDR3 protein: CSVRSGGETQYF. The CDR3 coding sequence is TGCAGCGTTCGCTCCGGGGGGGAGACCCAGTACTTC.

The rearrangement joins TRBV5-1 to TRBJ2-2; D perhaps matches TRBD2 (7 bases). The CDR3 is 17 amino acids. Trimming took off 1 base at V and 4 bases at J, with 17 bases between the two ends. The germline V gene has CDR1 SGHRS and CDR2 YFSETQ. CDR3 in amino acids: CASSLRVVAGATGELFF. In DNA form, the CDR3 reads TGCGCCAGCAGCTTGCGGGTCGTGGCGGGGGCCACCGGGGAGCTGTTTTTT.

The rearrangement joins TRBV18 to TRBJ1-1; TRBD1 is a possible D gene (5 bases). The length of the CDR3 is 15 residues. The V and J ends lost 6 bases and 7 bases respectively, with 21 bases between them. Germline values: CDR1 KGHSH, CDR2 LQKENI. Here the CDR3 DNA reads TGTGCCAGCTCCACCAGTGACAAACTGGGGGGTGAAGCTTTCTTT. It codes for CASSTSDKLGGEAFF.

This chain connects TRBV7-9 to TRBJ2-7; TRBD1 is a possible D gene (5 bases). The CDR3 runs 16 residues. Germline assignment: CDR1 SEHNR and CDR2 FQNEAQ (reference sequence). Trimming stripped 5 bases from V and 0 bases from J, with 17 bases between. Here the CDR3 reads CASSPGYRFNSYEQYF. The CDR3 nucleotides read TGTGCCAGCAGCCCCGGCTACAGGTTTAACTCCTACGAGCAGTACTTC.

The CDR3 region is CASRTGTSGASGQFF. As DNA, the CDR3 is TGTGCCAGCAGGACCGGGACTAGCGGGGCATCGGGGCAGTTCTTC. V gene TRBV6-5 combines with J gene TRBJ2-1; 13 bases line up with TRBD2. There are 15 residues in the CDR3. V dropped 6 bases and J dropped 12; count of bases not matched to a gene: 11. CDR1 and CDR2 from the germline V gene are MNHEY and SVGAGI.

The CDR3 is CASSLLGGNQPQHF. The CDR3 DNA follows: TGTGCCAGCAGTTTATTAGGGGGCAATCAGCCCCAGCATTTT. The chain couples TRBV27 to TRBJ1-5, with D tentatively TRBD1 (5 bases). In germline, CDR1 is MNHEY, CDR2 SMNVEV (reference sequence). V lost 1 base and J lost 2, with 6 bases in between. The CDR3 contains 14 residues.